Sequencing of this T cell receptor (beta chain) was carried out in a study of blood T cell repertoires in COVID-19. Germline assignment: CDR1 SGHRS and CDR2 YFSETQ. The CDR3 is 16 amino acids. V lost 5 bases to trimming and J lost 0 bases, with 12 bases between them. TCRdb's copy holds only in-frame clones and misses some; the assay was immunoSEQ multiplex PCR. This table holds under 250,000 clones, roughly 87% found once. Participants reported their clinical history, and cohort assignment relied on those reports. The V and J genes are TRBV5-1 and TRBJ1-6; D is unclear. Specimen: PBMCs or T cells enriched from blood (not recorded which). This TCR derives from a woman under 40 with acute COVID-19. Here the CDR3 DNA reads TGCGCCAGCAGTTTTACCTCCAGCTCCTATAATTCACCCCTCCACTTT. It is translated as CASSFTSSSYNSPLHF.